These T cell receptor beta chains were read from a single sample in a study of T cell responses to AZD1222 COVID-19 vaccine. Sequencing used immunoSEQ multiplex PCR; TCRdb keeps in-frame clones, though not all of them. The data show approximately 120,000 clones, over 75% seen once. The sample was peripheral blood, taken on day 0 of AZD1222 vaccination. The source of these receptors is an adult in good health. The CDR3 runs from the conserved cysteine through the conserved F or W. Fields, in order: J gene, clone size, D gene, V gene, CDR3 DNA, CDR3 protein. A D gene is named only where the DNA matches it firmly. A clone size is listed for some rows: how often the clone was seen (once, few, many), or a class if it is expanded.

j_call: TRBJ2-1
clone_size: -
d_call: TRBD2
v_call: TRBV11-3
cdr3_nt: TGTGCCAGCAGCCCGGGGACTAGCCCTTACAATGAGCAGTTCTTC
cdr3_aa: CASSPGTSPYNEQFF

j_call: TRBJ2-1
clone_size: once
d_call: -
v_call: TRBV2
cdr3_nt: TGTGCCAGCAGTGAAACGTGGAGCCTCGGCGATGAGCAGTTCTTC
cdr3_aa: CASSETWSLGDEQFF

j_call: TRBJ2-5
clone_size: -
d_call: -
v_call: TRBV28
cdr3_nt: TGTGCCAGCTATTCCCGGGGTAGAGGGGAGACCCAGTACTTC
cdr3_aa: CASYSRGRGETQYF

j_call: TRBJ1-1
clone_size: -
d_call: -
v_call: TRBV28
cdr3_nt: TGTGCCAGCAGTTTTCGGGTGGGGGGTACTGAAGCTTTCTTT
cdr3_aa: CASSFRVGGTEAFF

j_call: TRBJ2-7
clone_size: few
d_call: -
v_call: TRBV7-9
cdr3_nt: TGTGCCAGCAGGGACGTCTACGAGCAGTACTTC
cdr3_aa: CASRDVYEQYF

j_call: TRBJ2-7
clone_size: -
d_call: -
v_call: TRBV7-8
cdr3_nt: TGTGCCAGCAGCTTAGCGGTCCCCGCCTACGAGCAGTACTTC
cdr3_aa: CASSLAVPAYEQYF

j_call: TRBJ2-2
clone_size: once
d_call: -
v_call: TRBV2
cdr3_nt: TGTGCCAGCACTTTGTCCCGGGACCGCGCGAACACCGGGGAGCTGTTTTTT
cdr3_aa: CASTLSRDRANTGELFF

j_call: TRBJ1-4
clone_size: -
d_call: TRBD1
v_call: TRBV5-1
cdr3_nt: TGCGCCAGCAGCGGGGGGACAGGGCCCGGATGGCCGCTGTTTTTT
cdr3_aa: CASSGGTGPGWPLFF

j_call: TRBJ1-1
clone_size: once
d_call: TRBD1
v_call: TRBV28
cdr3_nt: TGTGCCAGCAGTTTCCCGACACCGGGACAGGGGAACACTGAAGCTTTCTTT
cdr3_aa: CASSFPTPGQGNTEAFF

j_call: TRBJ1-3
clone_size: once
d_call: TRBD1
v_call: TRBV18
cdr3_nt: TGTGCCAGCTCAACCGGGACAGGGATTGGCACTGGAAACACCATATATTTT
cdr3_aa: CASSTGTGIGTGNTIYF

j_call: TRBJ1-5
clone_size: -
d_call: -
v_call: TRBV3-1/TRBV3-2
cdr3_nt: TGTGCCAGCAGCCAAGACAGTCAGCCCCAGCATTTT
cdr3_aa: CASSQDSQPQHF

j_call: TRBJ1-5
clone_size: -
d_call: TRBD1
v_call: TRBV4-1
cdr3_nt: TGCGCCAGCAGCCAAGAGGTTGAGCGGACAGGGGCACAGCCCCAGCATTTT
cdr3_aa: CASSQEVERTGAQPQHF

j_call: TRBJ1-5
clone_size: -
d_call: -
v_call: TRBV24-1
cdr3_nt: TGTGCCACCAGTGTGGGTCTGAGCAATCAGCCCCAGCATTTT
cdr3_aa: CATSVGLSNQPQHF

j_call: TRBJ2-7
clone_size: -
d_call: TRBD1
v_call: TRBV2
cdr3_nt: TGTGCCAGCAGAACAGGACAGGGCCGGGACTCCTCCTACGAGCAGTACTTC
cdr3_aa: CASRTGQGRDSSYEQYF

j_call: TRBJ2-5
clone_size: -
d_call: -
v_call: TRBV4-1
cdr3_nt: TGCGCCAGCAGCCAAAGGTTAGGACAACAAGAGACCCAGTACTTC
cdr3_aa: CASSQRLGQQETQYF

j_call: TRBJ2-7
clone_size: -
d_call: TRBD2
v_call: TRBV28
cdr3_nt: TGTGCCAGCAGTTCCCCGTCTAGCGGGAAGGCTCGGGAGCAGTACTTC
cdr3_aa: CASSSPSSGKAREQYF

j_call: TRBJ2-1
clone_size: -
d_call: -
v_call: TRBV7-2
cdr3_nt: TGTGCCAGCAGCTTATTAGCTCAGGGCAATGAGCAGTTCTTC
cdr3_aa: CASSLLAQGNEQFF

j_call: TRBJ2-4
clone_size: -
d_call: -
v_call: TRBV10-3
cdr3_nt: TGTGCCATCAGTCCTACCGGACTGCCCAAAAACATTCAGTACTTC
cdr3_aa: CAISPTGLPKNIQYF

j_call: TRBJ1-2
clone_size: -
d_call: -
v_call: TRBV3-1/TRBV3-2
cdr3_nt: TGTGCCAGCAGCCCCCGGACGCCCGGTGTCTATGGCTACACCTTC
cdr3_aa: CASSPRTPGVYGYTF

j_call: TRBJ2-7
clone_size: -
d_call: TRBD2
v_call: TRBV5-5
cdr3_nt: TGTGCCAGCAGTCCCGGGGTTGGACTAGTGTTTTTCGACGAGCAGTACTTC
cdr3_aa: CASSPGVGLVFFDEQYF

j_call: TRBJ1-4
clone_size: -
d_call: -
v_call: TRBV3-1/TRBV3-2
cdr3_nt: TGTGCCAGCAGCCAAGGCGGGAGTAATGAAAAACTGTTTTTT
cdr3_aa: CASSQGGSNEKLFF

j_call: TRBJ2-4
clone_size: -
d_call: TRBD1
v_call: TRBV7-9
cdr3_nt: TGTGCCAGCAGCCCCTGGACAGGGGTGGACAAAAACATTCAGTACTTC
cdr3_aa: CASSPWTGVDKNIQYF

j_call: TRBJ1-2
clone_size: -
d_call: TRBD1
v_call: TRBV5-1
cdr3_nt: TGCGCCAGCAGCTCGGGACAGGGTTTCTCCTATGGCTACACCTTC
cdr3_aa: CASSSGQGFSYGYTF

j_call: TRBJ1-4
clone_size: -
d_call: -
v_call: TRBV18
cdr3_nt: TGTGCCAGCTCACCACTCGCGGAAGCCGGTGAAAAACTGTTTTTT
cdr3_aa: CASSPLAEAGEKLFF

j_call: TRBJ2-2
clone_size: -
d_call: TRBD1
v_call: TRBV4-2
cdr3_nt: TGTGCCAGCAGCCAAGACAGGGGGCCCACCGGGGAGCTGTTTTTT
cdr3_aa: CASSQDRGPTGELFF

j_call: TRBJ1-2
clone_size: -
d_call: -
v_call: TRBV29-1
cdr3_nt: TGCAGCGTTGAAGAGAGAACTTATGGCTACACCTTC
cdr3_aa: CSVEERTYGYTF

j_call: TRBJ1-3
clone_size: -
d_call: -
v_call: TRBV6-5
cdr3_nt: TGTGCCAGCAGTTACTCGGGCCCGGGGAGGGCAAACACCATATATTTT
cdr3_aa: CASSYSGPGRANTIYF

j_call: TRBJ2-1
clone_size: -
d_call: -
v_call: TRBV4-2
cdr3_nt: TGTGCCAGCAGCCGCGACATTGCCAGTTCCTACAATGAGCAGTTCTTC
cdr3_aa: CASSRDIASSYNEQFF

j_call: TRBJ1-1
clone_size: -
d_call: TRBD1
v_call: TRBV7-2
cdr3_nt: TGTGCCAGCAGCTGGGACAGAACGAACACTGAAGCTTTCTTT
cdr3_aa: CASSWDRTNTEAFF

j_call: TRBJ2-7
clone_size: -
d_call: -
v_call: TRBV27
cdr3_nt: TGTGCCAGCAGCCTGCGGGGACTCCTACACAAGGACGAGCAGTACTTC
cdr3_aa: CASSLRGLLHKDEQYF

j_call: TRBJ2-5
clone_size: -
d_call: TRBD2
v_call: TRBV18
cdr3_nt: TGTGCCAGCTCATACGGACTAGCGGCGTACCAAGAGACCCAGTACTTC
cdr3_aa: CASSYGLAAYQETQYF

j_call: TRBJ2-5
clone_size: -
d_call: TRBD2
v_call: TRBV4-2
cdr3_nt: TGTGCCAGCAGCCAAGCTAGAGGACTAGCGGGGGCCCTTCAAGAGACCCAGTACTTC
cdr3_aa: CASSQARGLAGALQETQYF

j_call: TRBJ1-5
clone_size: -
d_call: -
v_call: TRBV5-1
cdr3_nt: TGCGCCAGCAGCTTGGACAGCCATAAGGATCAGCCCCAGCATTTT
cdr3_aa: CASSLDSHKDQPQHF

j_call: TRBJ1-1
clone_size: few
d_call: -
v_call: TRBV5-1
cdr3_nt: TGCGCCAGCAGCTTGAACAGTAAGCCGAACACTGAAGCTTTCTTT
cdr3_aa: CASSLNSKPNTEAFF

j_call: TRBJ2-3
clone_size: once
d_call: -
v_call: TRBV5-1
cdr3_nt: TGCGCCAGCAGCTTGGAGTTCCCCGGGGGAGCAGATACGCAGTATTTT
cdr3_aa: CASSLEFPGGADTQYF

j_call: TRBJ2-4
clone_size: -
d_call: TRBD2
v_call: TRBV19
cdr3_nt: TGTGCCAGTAGTATGGGAGCGGGGTTAGCCAAAAACATTCAGTACTTC
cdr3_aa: CASSMGAGLAKNIQYF

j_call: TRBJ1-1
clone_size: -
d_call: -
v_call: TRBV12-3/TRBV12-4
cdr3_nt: TGTGCCAGCAGTTTGAACACCTACACTGAAGCTTTCTTT
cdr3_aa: CASSLNTYTEAFF

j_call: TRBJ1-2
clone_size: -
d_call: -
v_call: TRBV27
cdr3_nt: TGTGCCAGCAGTTTAAGGCACGCGGGGGCTAACTATGGCTACACCTTC
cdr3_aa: CASSLRHAGANYGYTF

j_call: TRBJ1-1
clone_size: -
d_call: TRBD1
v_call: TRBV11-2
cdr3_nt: TGTGCCAGCAGCTTATTGTCGGGACAGGGGAACACTGAAGCTTTCTTT
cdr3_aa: CASSLLSGQGNTEAFF

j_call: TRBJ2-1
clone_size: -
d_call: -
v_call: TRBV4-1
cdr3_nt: TGCGCCAGCAGCCAAGAGCGAGTGAACAATGAGCAGTTCTTC
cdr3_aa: CASSQERVNNEQFF

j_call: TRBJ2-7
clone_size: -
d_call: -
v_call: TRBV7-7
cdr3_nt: TGTGCCAGCAGCTTCATGGCCGGGAGCTCCTACGAGCAGTACTTC
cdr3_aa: CASSFMAGSSYEQYF

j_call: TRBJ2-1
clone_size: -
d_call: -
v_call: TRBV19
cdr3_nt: TGTGCCAGTAGTATTTTCCCGGGACCCCCGTACAATGAGCAGTTCTTC
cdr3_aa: CASSIFPGPPYNEQFF

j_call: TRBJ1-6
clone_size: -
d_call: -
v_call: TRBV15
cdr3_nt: TGTGCCACCAGCCTAACGGGGGTAGGTTCACCCCTCCACTTT
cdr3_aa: CATSLTGVGSPLHF

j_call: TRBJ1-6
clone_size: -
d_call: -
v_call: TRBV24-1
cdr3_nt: TGTGCCACCAGTGACCTATCGGGACGGCATAATTCACCCCTCCACTTT
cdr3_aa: CATSDLSGRHNSPLHF

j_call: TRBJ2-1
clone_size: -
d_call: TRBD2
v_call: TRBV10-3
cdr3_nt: TGTGCCATCAGTGGGCGGGAGAACGCCTACAATGAGCAGTTCTTC
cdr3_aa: CAISGRENAYNEQFF

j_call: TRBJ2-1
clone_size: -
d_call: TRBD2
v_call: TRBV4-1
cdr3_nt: TGCGCCAGCAGCCAAGGGGCTAGCGGCCCTGAGCAGTTCTTC
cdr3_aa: CASSQGASGPEQFF

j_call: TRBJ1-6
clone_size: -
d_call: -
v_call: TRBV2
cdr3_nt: TGTGCCAGCAGTGAAGCTCAAGGGAGCTCCTATAATTCACCCCTCCACTTT
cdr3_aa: CASSEAQGSSYNSPLHF

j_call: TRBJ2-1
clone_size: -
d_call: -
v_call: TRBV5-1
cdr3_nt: TGCGCCAGCAACGAACTCGACGGGGATGAGCAGTTCTTC
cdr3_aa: CASNELDGDEQFF

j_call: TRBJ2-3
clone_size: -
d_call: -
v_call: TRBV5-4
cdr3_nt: TGTGCCAGCAGCTCACAGTCGACTAGCACAGATACGCAGTATTTT
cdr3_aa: CASSSQSTSTDTQYF

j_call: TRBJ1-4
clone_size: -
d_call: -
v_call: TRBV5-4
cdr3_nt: TGTGCCAGCAGCCTAGGAGAAAAACTGTTTTTT
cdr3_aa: CASSLGEKLFF

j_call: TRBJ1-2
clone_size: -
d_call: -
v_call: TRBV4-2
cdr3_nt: TGTGCCAGCAGCCAAGATTTGGGATACACCTTC
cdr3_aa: CASSQDLGYTF

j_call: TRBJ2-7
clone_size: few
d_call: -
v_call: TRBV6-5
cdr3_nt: TGTGCCAGCAGCCAAGATCTCAGGGTCGGCGAGCAGTACTTC
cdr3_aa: CASSQDLRVGEQYF

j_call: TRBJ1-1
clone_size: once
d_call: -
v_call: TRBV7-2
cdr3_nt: TGTGCCAGCAGCCGCGACTACAGAGAAGCTTTCTTT
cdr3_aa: CASSRDYREAFF

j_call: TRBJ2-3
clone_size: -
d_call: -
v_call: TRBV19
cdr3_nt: TGTGCCAGTAGTATACGGGGGAAAATCACAGATACGCAGTATTTT
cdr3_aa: CASSIRGKITDTQYF

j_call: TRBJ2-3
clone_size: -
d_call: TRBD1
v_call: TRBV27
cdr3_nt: TGTGCCAGCAGCGACAGGGGGCGCGCAGATACGCAGTATTTT
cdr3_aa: CASSDRGRADTQYF

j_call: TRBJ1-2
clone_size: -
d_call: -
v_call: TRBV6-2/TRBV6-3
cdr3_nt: TGTGCCAGCAGTTACGCGCAGGGAGGCTATGGCTACACCTTC
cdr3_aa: CASSYAQGGYGYTF

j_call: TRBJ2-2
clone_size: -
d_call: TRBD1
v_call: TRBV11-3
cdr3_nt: TGTGCCAGCAGCTTAGGTCGGGACAGCGCGAACACCGGGGAGCTGTTTTTT
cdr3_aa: CASSLGRDSANTGELFF

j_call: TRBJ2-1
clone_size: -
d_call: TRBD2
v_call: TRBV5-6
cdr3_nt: TGTGCCAGCAGCTTTGGACTAGCGGGATACAATGAGCAGTTCTTC
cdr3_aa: CASSFGLAGYNEQFF

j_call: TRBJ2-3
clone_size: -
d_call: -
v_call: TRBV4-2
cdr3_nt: TGTGCCAGCAGCCAAGTTAGCGGAGACTTCACAGATACGCAGTATTTT
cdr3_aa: CASSQVSGDFTDTQYF